This passage covers 30 T cell receptor beta chains from one sample sequenced in a study of blood T cell repertoires in COVID-19. Using immunoSEQ multiplex PCR, the repertoire was profiled, and TCRdb retains in-frame clones only, with some absent. The repertoire consists of 250,000 or so clones, with around 82% occurring once and the leading ten covering roughly 3.1%. Specimen: PBMCs or T cells enriched from blood (not recorded which). The source of these receptors is a man in his fifties who had recovered from COVID-19.

The genes are TRBV12-5 and TRBJ1-1; 8 nucleotides line up with TRBD1. Losses at the gene ends were 0 bases for V and 1 base for J; bases not matched to a gene: 1. Germline-derived CDR1 and CDR2 are LGHNT and FRNRAP. This CDR3 is built from 15 residues. The CDR3 nucleotides read TGTGCTAGTGGTTTGGTACAGGGGGGGAACACTGAAGCTTTCTTT. Its protein is CASGLVQGGNTEAFF.

The rearrangement links TRBV4-1 to TRBJ2-1; 8 bases are a match to TRBD2. CDR1 is MGHRA and CDR2 is YSYEKL in the germline V gene. The J segment lost 7 bases and the V segment lost 2 bases, leaving 13 bases of the junction unmatched. This CDR3 comprises 17 residues. The CDR3 spells CASSQSSGVGPGNEQFF. The DNA for the CDR3 is TGCGCCAGCAGCCAAAGTAGCGGGGTGGGGCCTGGGAATGAGCAGTTCTTC.

The CDR3 here is CASSWRGRNIQYF. The CDR3 coding sequence is TGTGCCAGCAGTTGGAGGGGAAGAAACATTCAGTACTTC. The chain combines TRBV28 with TRBJ2-4; tentative D call: TRBD2 (6 bases). Trimming cost V 4 bases and J 6 bases, with 10 bases left between them. Germline V CDR1 and CDR2: MDHEN, SYDVKM. CDR3 size: 13 residues.

The rearrangement joins TRBV30 to TRBJ1-1; D call uncertain. Trimming took off 1 base at V and 1 base at J, with 7 bases between the two ends. Germline CDR1 reads GTSNPN; CDR2 reads SVGIG (reference sequence). There are 13 residues in the CDR3. The CDR3 protein is CAWSGTGNTEAFF. CDR3 DNA sequence: TGTGCCTGGAGTGGTACGGGGAACACTGAAGCTTTCTTT.

This chain links TRBV7-2 with TRBJ1-3, with 7 bases lining up with TRBD1. The J segment lost 2 bases and the V segment lost 5 bases, leaving 9 bases of the junction unmatched. The CDR3 loop spans 16 amino acids. The germline gives CDR1 SGHTA, CDR2 FQGNSA. CDR3 sequence (DNA): TGTGCCAGCAGCATATCCGTCACAGGGGCTGGAAACACCATATATTTT. It codes for CASSISVTGAGNTIYF.

The chain links TRBV21-1 to TRBJ2-7; the table's D call, TRBD1, was not checked against the DNA. TRBV21-1 is classified as a pseudogene. This CDR3 has 14 residues. The CDR3 is CASSKSRGQNEQYF. In nucleotides, the CDR3 is TGTGCCAGCAGCAAGTCCAGGGGGCAGAACGAGCAGTACTTC.

The V gene is TRBV5-1, the J gene TRBJ2-7, with D unresolved. V shed 6 bases and J shed 6 bases, with 19 bases lying between them. Germline V gives CDR1 SGHRS, CDR2 YFSETQ. This CDR3 comprises 14 residues. CDR3 loop: CASTAVPPSPEQYF. The DNA for the CDR3 is TGCGCCAGCACCGCGGTCCCCCCCTCCCCCGAGCAGTACTTC.

The chain links TRBV7-9 to TRBJ1-3, with D perhaps TRBD1 (6 bases). CDR3 length: 16 amino acids. The germline CDR1 and CDR2 sequences are SEHNR and FQNEAQ (reference sequence). V was shortened by 4 bases and J by 0 bases, with 13 bases between the two germline ends. For the CDR3, the DNA is TGTGCCAGCAGCTCTACAGGGCAAATCTCTGGAAACACCATATATTTT. Protein: CASSSTGQISGNTIYF. The variable domain in full, completed from reference TRBV7-9 and TRBJ1-3, reads DTGVSQNPRHKITKRGQNVTFRCDPISEHNRLYWYRQTLGQGPEFLTYFQNEAQLEKSRLLSDRFSAERPKGSFSTLEIQRTEQGDSAMYLCASSSTGQISGNTIYFGEGSWLTVV.

J is TRBJ2-5 and V is TRBV4-3; 8 nucleotides agree with TRBD1. CDR3 length equals 17 residues. Germline CDR1 reads LGHNA; CDR2 reads YSLEER. Germline trimming cut 5 bases from V and 5 bases from J; bases unmatched to any gene: 16. The CDR3 bases are TGCGCCAGCAGCGCACGCCCGAGTGACAGGGGACGGGAGACCCAGTACTTC. This encodes CASSARPSDRGRETQYF.

The genes are TRBV30 and TRBJ2-3; 12 bases line up with TRBD2. The length of the CDR3 is 15 residues. Germline loops: CDR1 GTSNPN, CDR2 SVGIG (reference sequence). The junction had 1 base not matched to a gene; V was cut back by 1 base and J by 2 bases. The CDR3 region is CAWSGLAGVTDTQYF. CDR3 sequence (DNA): TGTGCCTGGAGTGGACTAGCGGGGGTCACAGATACGCAGTATTTT.

This chain's CDR3 is CASSLRRASSSGSLNEQFF. In nucleotides, the CDR3 is TGTGCCAGCAGTTTACGCAGGGCGTCTTCCAGCGGGAGTTTAAATGAGCAGTTCTTC. This chain links TRBV27 with TRBJ2-1; 8 positions agree with TRBD2. Per the germline V gene, CDR1 is MNHEY and CDR2 is SMNVEV (reference sequence). The CDR3 loop spans 19 amino acids. J lost 7 bases, V lost 2 bases, and 19 bases had no gene match.

The V and J genes are TRBV5-4 and TRBJ2-1; the match to TRBD1 covers 7 bases. Germline V gene data show CDR1 as SGHNT and CDR2 as YYREEE (reference sequence). V lost 0 bases and J lost 5; bases outside the gene matches: 5. CDR3 size: 15 residues. The CDR3 is CASSLGEGADNEQFF. The CDR3 DNA reads as TGTGCCAGCAGCTTGGGTGAGGGGGCCGACAATGAGCAGTTCTTC.

The chain couples TRBV2 to TRBJ1-1; D is unresolved. Trimming took off 8 bases at V and 1 base at J, with 11 bases between the two ends. Germline lookup yields CDR1 SNHLY and CDR2 FYNNEI. The CDR3 extends over 13 amino acids. CDR3 residues: CASSPSGNTEAFF. CDR3 nucleotide sequence: TGTGCCAGCTCGCCGTCAGGGAACACTGAAGCTTTCTTT.

V and J are TRBV6-5 and TRBJ1-3; 8 positions match TRBD1. Germline assignment: CDR1 MNHEY and CDR2 SVGAGI. The CDR3 has 15 amino acids. The V segment lost 6 bases and the J segment 4 bases; nucleotides outside the gene matches: 8. The CDR3 DNA reads as TGTGCCAGCAGCTCCGGACAGGGCTCGGGAAACACCATATATTTT. This codes for CASSSGQGSGNTIYF.

The J gene is TRBJ1-1, the V gene TRBV18; 9 bases agree with TRBD1. Trimming took 3 bases from V and 5 from J; bases not matched to a gene: 10. CDR3 size: 16 residues. Germline loops: CDR1 KGHSH, CDR2 LQKENI. CDR3: CASSPPFRDRETEAFF. CDR3 DNA sequence: TGTGCCAGCTCACCCCCTTTCCGGGACAGGGAGACTGAAGCTTTCTTT.

The chain combines TRBV5-5 with TRBJ2-1, with D hard to call. The CDR3 loop spans 15 amino acids. CDR1 and CDR2 (germline): SGHKS, YYEKEE (reference sequence). Trimming pared 0 bases from V and 0 bases from J, leaving 7 bases between. CDR3 loop: CASSLGGHSYNEQFF. DNA for the CDR3: TGTGCCAGCAGCTTGGGCGGCCACTCCTACAATGAGCAGTTCTTC.

This chain links TRBV7-2 with TRBJ1-1; D may be TRBD1 (5 bases). Germline loops: CDR1 SGHTA, CDR2 FQGNSA. The CDR3 spans 14 residues. V was pared by 4 bases and J by 6 bases, with 15 bases between. CDR3 DNA sequence: TGTGCCAGCAGCTCGCAGGGTGGTTTGTCTGAAGCTTTCTTT. Its translation is CASSSQGGLSEAFF.

This clone was found a few times. CDR3 in amino acids: CASSQFVAYGYTF. The CDR3 DNA is TGTGCCAGCAGCCAATTCGTGGCCTATGGCTACACCTTC. This chain connects TRBV3-1 (or the pseudogene TRBV3-2) to TRBJ1-2, with D unclear. V lost 2 bases, J lost 4 bases, and 8 bases lay in between. Germline V lookup: CDR1 LGHDT, CDR2 YNNKEL (reference sequence). The CDR3 contains 13 residues.

This clone was found once. V and J are TRBV7-9 and TRBJ2-5; 8 nucleotides align to TRBD2. V shed 6 bases and J 3 bases; nucleotides not matched to a gene: 15. This CDR3 is 17 amino acids long. CDR1 is SEHNR and CDR2 is FQNEAQ in the germline V gene (reference sequence). The CDR3 region is CASRAGALLPKKETQYF. In DNA, the CDR3 is TGTGCCAGCAGAGCGGGGGCCCTACTACCCAAAAAAGAGACCCAGTACTTC. The variable domain in full, completed from reference TRBV7-9 and TRBJ2-5, reads DTGVSQNPRHKITKRGQNVTFRCDPISEHNRLYWYRQTLGQGPEFLTYFQNEAQLEKSRLLSDRFSAERPKGSFSTLEIQRTEQGDSAMYLCASRAGALLPKKETQYFGPGTRLLVL.

The chain recombines TRBV18 with TRBJ1-1; tentatively, D is TRBD1 (5 bases). Per the germline V gene, CDR1 is KGHSH and CDR2 is LQKENI. This CDR3 has 15 amino acids. V was shortened by 3 bases and J by 5 bases, with 16 bases between the two germline ends. The CDR3 DNA sequence: TGTGCCAGCTCACCGGGCGGCAGGGTATTGACTGAAGCTTTCTTT. Its translation is CASSPGGRVLTEAFF. Based on the CDR3 plus reference TRBV18 and TRBJ1-1, the full variable domain is NAGVMQNPRHLVRRRGQEARLRCSPMKGHSHVYWYRQLPEEGLKFMVYLQKENIIDESGMPKERFSAEFPKEGPSILRIQQVVRGDSAAYFCASSPGGRVLTEAFFGQGTRLTVV.

This chain uses TRBV19 with TRBJ1-2, with unresolved D. Germline V gene sequence: CDR1 LNHDA, CDR2 SQIVND (reference sequence). The CDR3 loop spans 14 amino acids. The germline V and J ends were trimmed by 2 bases and 3 bases, with 10 bases remaining between them. The CDR3 DNA reads TGTGCCAGTAGTATAACGGGTGTGGACTATGGCTACACCTTC. It codes for CASSITGVDYGYTF.

The gene calls are TRBV15 and TRBJ1-6, with 8 bases that match TRBD1. The CDR3 is 17 amino acids. Germline values: CDR1 LNHNV, CDR2 YYDKDF (reference sequence). Trimming cost V 4 bases and J 6 bases; bases outside gene matches: 11. CDR3 bases: TGTGCCACCAGCAAAACCCGGACAGGGTTCGTTAATTCACCCCTCCACTTT. Translated, it gives CATSKTRTGFVNSPLHF.

The CDR3: CASSLIGQENQPQHF. CDR3 nucleotides: TGTGCCAGCAGCCTTATAGGACAGGAAAATCAGCCCCAGCATTTT. The chain uses TRBV5-6 and TRBJ1-5; 7 positions match TRBD1. There are 15 residues in the CDR3. The V and J ends lost 4 bases and 4 bases, in that order; junction bases with no gene match: 8. CDR1 SGHDT and CDR2 YYEEEE come from the germline V gene.

CDR3 DNA sequence: TGCGCCAGCAGCCCGGGAGTGACAGGGTCGAACACTGAAGCTTTCTTT. Translation gives CASSPGVTGSNTEAFF. The rearrangement links TRBV5-1 to TRBJ1-1; 7 bases fit TRBD1. After removal of 4 bases from V and 1 base from J, the junction contained 10 bases not matched to a gene. This CDR3 is built from 16 residues. The germline gives CDR1 SGHRS, CDR2 YFSETQ.

This chain connects TRBV2 to TRBJ1-2, with 7 bases aligning to TRBD1. Unmatched junction bases numbered 3, after V lost 5 bases and J lost 3 bases. CDR3 length: 13 amino acids. From germline, CDR1 is SNHLY and CDR2 FYNNEI. The CDR3 region is CASSLDRDYGYTF. DNA of the CDR3: TGTGCCAGCAGTTTAGACAGGGACTATGGCTACACCTTC.

V usage is TRBV9 and J usage is TRBJ1-3; a weak D match, TRBD1 (6 bases). From germline, CDR1 is SGDLS and CDR2 YYNGEE. V lost 3 bases, J lost 3 bases, and 13 bases lay in between. This CDR3 region has 15 residues. The CDR3 loop is CASSAGDSVGNTIYF. CDR3 in DNA: TGTGCCAGCAGCGCAGGGGATTCGGTTGGAAACACCATATATTTT.

This sequence joins TRBV5-1 and TRBJ2-5, with 8 bases fitting TRBD1. The V and J ends lost 1 base and 4 bases, in that order; junction bases with no gene match: 9. This CDR3 has 16 residues. Germline-derived CDR1 and CDR2 are SGHRS and YFSETQ. The CDR3 sequence: CASSLNGQGGIETQYF. CDR3 nucleotides: TGCGCCAGCAGCTTGAATGGACAGGGAGGAATAGAGACCCAGTACTTC.

V and J are TRBV6-2 or TRBV6-3 and TRBJ2-2, with D possibly being TRBD1 (6 bases). This CDR3 comprises 15 residues. The V and J ends lost 10 bases and 1 base respectively, with 16 bases between them. In germline, CDR1 is MNHEY, CDR2 SVGEGT. This CDR3 is CATTPSTGNTGELFF. The CDR3 DNA follows: TGTGCCACCACCCCCTCGACAGGGAACACCGGGGAGCTGTTTTTT.

This clone was found once. The chain carries TRBV6-5 and TRBJ2-7; a weak D match, TRBD2 (6 bases). CDR1 and CDR2 (germline): MNHEY, SVGAGI. The germline V and J ends were trimmed by 2 bases and 5 bases, with 19 bases remaining between them. This CDR3 is built from 16 residues. The DNA for the CDR3 is TGTGCCAGCAGTTACAAGAACGACGGAGGGTACAACGAGCAGTACTTC. Translation: CASSYKNDGGYNEQYF.

The chain recombines TRBV6-5 with TRBJ1-2, with D unclear. Trimming pared 5 bases from V and 8 bases from J, leaving 15 bases between. Germline V gene data show CDR1 as MNHEY and CDR2 as SVGAGI. This CDR3 spans 13 amino acids. The CDR3 is CASSPSMARGYTF. CDR3 in DNA: TGTGCCAGCAGTCCCTCAATGGCGAGGGGCTACACCTTC.